This TCR beta chain stems from a study of T cells in Graves' hyperthyroidism and ophthalmopathy. This clonotype was seen repeatedly, ten times or more. The CDR3 sequence is 15 residues long. V trimming: 7 bases; J trimming: 6 bases; junction bases outside the gene matches: 11. Germline V gene sequence: CDR1 MNHNS, CDR2 SASEGT. RNA transcripts yielded amplified TCR beta CDR3 regions. During a first-round RT-PCR of the TCR CDR3, the HTBI primer set was used. MiXCR, applied by TCRdb to the multiplex PCR reads, yields one record per CDR3 protein. The repertoire holds 350,000 to 450,000 distinct CDR3 sequences, with about 14% as singletons.

V is TRBV6-1 and J is TRBJ2-1; 8 bases are a match to TRBD2. Material for sequencing was blood. The receptor was derived from a woman in her sixties with Graves' hyperthyroidism. In DNA form, the CDR3 reads TGTGCCAGCAAAGTCTCCCGGGAGGGGGGCAATGAGCAGTTCTTC. Encoded protein: CASKVSREGGNEQFF.